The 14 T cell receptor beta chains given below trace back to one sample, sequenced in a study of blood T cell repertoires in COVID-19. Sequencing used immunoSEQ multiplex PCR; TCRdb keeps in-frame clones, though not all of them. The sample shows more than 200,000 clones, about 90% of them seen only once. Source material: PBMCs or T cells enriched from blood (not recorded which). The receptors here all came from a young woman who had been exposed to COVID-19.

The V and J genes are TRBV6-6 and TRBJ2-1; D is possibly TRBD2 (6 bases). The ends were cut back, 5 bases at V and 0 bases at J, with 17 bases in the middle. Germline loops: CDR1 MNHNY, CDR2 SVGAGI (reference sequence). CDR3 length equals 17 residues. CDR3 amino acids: CASSQTVSGSSYNEQFF. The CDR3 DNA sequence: TGTGCCAGCAGTCAGACTGTTAGCGGTAGCTCCTACAATGAGCAGTTCTTC.

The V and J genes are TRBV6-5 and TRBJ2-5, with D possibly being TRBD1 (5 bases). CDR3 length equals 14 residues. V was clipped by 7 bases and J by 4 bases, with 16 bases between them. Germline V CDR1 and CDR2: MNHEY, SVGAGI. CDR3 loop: CASTHRQMRETQYF. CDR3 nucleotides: TGTGCCAGCACACATAGACAGATGCGAGAGACCCAGTACTTC.

CDR3 in amino acids: CASSLLGRAYEQYF. CDR3 nucleotide sequence: TGTGCCAGCAGCTTATTAGGCAGGGCCTACGAGCAGTACTTC. The V and J genes are TRBV7-2 and TRBJ2-7; D might be TRBD1 (5 bases). V was clipped by 2 bases and J by 2 bases, with 10 bases between them. Germline loops: CDR1 SGHTA, CDR2 FQGNSA. The CDR3 runs to 14 residues.

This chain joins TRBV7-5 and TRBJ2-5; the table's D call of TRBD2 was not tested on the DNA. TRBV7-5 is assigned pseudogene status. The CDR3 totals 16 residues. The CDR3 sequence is CARSLEEGRYQETQYF. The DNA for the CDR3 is TGTGCCAGAAGCTTAGAAGAGGGCAGGTACCAAGAGACCCAGTACTTC.

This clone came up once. CDR3 bases: TGTGCCAGCAGTGAAGTTAGCGGGAGGGCCGGGTCCAAAAACATTCAGTACTTC. Encoded protein: CASSEVSGRAGSKNIQYF. The rearrangement links TRBV6-1 to TRBJ2-4, with TRBD2 matching over 11 bases. CDR1 is MNHNS and CDR2 is SASEGT in the germline V gene. The ends lost 1 base at V and 2 bases at J; junction bases unmatched: 7. The CDR3 has 18 amino acids.

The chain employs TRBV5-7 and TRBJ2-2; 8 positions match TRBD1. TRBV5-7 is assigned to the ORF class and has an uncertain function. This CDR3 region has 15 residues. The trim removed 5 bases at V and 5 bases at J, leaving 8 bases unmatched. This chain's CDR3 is CASSRPGTGTGELFF. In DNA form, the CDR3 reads TGTGCCAGCAGTCGTCCCGGGACAGGTACCGGGGAGCTGTTTTTT.

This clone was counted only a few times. The CDR3 DNA sequence: TGCGCCAGCAGTGGCCCGACTAGGTCCGATGAGCAGTTCTTC. This encodes CASSGPTRSDEQFF. This rearrangement joins TRBV10-1 to TRBJ2-1; possibly TRBD2 for D (6 bases). V lost 4 bases and J 8 bases, leaving 15 bases between the germline ends. The V gene's germline CDR1 is WNHNN and CDR2 SYGVQD (reference sequence). The CDR3 runs to 14 residues.

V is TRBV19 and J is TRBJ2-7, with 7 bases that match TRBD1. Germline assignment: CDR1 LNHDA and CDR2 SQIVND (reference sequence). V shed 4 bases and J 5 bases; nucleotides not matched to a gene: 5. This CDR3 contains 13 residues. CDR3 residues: CASSKQGSHEQYF. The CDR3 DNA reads TGTGCCAGTAGTAAACAGGGGTCCCACGAGCAGTACTTC.

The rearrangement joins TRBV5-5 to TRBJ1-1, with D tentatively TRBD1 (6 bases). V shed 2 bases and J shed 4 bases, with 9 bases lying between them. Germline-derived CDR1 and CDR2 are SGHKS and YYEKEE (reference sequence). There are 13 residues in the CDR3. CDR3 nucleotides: TGTGCCAGCAGCTTCAGGGGAAGCACTGAAGCTTTCTTT. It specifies CASSFRGSTEAFF.

This CDR3 reads CASIGGREGHTDTQYF. The CDR3 region has the DNA TGTGCCAGCATAGGTGGGAGGGAGGGCCACACAGATACGCAGTATTTT. V gene TRBV28 combines with J gene TRBJ2-3, with 7 bases lining up with TRBD2. The CDR3 is 16 residues long. Trimming cost V 7 bases and J 2 bases; bases outside gene matches: 12. In germline, CDR1 is MDHEN, CDR2 SYDVKM.

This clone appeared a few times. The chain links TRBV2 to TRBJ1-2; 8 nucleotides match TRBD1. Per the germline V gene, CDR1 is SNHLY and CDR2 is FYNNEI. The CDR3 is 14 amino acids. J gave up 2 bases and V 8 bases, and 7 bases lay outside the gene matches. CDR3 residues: CASQGATANYGYTF. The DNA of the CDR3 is TGTGCCAGCCAGGGGGCGACTGCGAACTATGGCTACACCTTC.

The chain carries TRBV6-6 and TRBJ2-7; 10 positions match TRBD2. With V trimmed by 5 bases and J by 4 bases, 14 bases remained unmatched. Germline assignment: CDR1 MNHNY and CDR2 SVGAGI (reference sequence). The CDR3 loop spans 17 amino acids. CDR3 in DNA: TGTGCCAGCAGTCCGTCCCTCCTAGCGGGAGATTCTTACGAGCAGTACTTC. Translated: CASSPSLLAGDSYEQYF.

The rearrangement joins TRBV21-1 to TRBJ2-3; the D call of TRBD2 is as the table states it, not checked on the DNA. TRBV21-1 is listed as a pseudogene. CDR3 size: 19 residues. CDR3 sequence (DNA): TGTGCCAGCAGCAAAGAACCGGGACTAGCGGGAGCGGGCACAGATACGCAGTATTTT. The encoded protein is CASSKEPGLAGAGTDTQYF.

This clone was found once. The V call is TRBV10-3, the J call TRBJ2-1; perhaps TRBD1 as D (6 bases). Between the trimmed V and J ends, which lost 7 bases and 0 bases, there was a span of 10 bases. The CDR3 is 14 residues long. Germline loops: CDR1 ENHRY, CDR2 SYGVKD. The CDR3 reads CAITQGSSYNEQFF. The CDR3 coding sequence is TGTGCCATCACCCAGGGGAGCTCCTACAATGAGCAGTTCTTC.